This entry is about one T cell receptor beta chain. The antigen remains undetermined. The primer mix had 60 Vbeta and 13 Jbeta primers. Sequencing was performed with immunoSEQ multiplex PCR; in TCRdb, only in-frame clones are kept and a portion is missing. The repertoire holds about 190,000 clones, with roughly 76% as singletons. The source of the sample is a study of cytomegalovirus exposure and HLA in healthy donors. Study-wide background: About 84% of 398 genotyped donors fell in the Caucasian-associated ancestry cluster.

Study results and caveats: No immune exposure information besides CMV serostatus was available.

Source material: PBMCs. The receptor's source is a woman aged 25 to 39 in good health and CMV-seropositive.

DNA for the CDR3: TGTGCCAGCCTACAGGGGTCAAACTATGGCTACACCTTC. Translating gives CASLQGSNYGYTF. J is TRBJ1-2 and V is TRBV28, with 7 bases fitting TRBD1. Germline V gene sequence: CDR1 MDHEN, CDR2 SYDVKM. This CDR3 has 13 residues. V was clipped by 8 bases and J by 2 bases; unmatched bases: 5.